The text below deals with one TCR beta chain. The antigen remains unidentified. The length of the CDR3 is 14 residues. V was clipped by 7 bases and J by 8 bases; unmatched bases: 7. CDR1 is SEHNR, CDR2 FQNEAQ, per germline (reference sequence). Sequenced by immunoSEQ multiplex PCR; TCRdb stores in-frame clones only, minus some. The repertoire has 140,000 or so clones, nearly 90% of them found once; the top ten carry approximately 5.6%. The data belong to a study of T cell responses to AZD1222 COVID-19 vaccine. Findings of the study overall: The CD4 TCRs associated with vaccination extended across spike and predominated at 160-218 and 743-854. Spike-specific TCR repertoires showed rising breadth and depth after two AZD1222 doses.

This TCR came from an adult who received the MenACWY meningococcal vaccine as a control. The chain couples TRBV7-9 to TRBJ2-1; 11 bases are a match to TRBD1. This specimen was peripheral blood, taken 28 days after the second dose of the MenACWY control vaccine. The CDR3 DNA is TGTGCCAGCACCCGGGACAGGGGGGTCGATGAGCAGTTCTTC. Its protein is CASTRDRGVDEQFF.